The present TCR beta chain was sequenced within a study of cytomegalovirus exposure and HLA in healthy donors. Across the whole study: When roughly 420 donors were genotyped, over 80% of them were found to fall in the Caucasian-associated ancestry cluster.

Study-wide results and caveats: By HLA locus, TCR association rates varied in a later analysis, with DRB1 showing the most and HLA-C the fewest. At a 0.05 false discovery rate, a later analysis found around 15,000 TCR beta sequences to be associated with HLA alleles. Among immune exposure information, only CMV serostatus was available.

The primer mix had 60 Vbeta and 13 Jbeta primers. This table comes from immunoSEQ multiplex PCR, and its TCRdb copy is limited to in-frame clones, with some not included. The top ten hold more than 1.2% of the sample, which has about 150,000 clones, roughly four fifths seen once. Of note for this clone: Its specificity is not known.

The CDR3 consists of 17 residues. Germline values: CDR1 MNHEY, CDR2 SMNVEV (reference sequence). J lost 8 bases, V lost 6 bases, and 19 bases had no gene match. This clonotype originated in a man younger than 30 in good health and CMV-seronegative. The chain employs TRBV27 and TRBJ2-1; the match to TRBD1 covers 7 bases. The sample was PBMCs. This chain's CDR3 is CASSLRRSGTVNHEQFF. CDR3 nucleotide sequence: TGTGCCAGCAGCCTAAGGAGGTCGGGGACAGTGAATCATGAGCAGTTCTTC.